This entry concerns a single T cell receptor beta chain. The data are from a study of cytomegalovirus exposure and HLA in healthy donors. A multiplex PCR was run with 60 Vbeta primers and 13 Jbeta primers. Some clones are missing from TCRdb's copy, which holds only in-frame ones; the method was immunoSEQ multiplex PCR. Among about 170,000 clones listed, roughly 85% were seen once. In germline, CDR1 is SGHRS, CDR2 YFSETQ. This CDR3 region has 15 residues. V was clipped by 3 bases and J by 7 bases, with 19 bases between them. Sequencing used PBMCs. This rearrangement joins TRBV5-1 to TRBJ1-1; D is undetermined. The sequence was obtained from a boy younger than 10 in good health and CMV-seronegative. The CDR3 bases are TGCGCCAGCAGCTCCTTCCTTACCCGCGGAGATGAAGCTTTCTTT. Its translation is CASSSFLTRGDEAFF. The full variable domain, its missing parts supplied by reference TRBV5-1 and TRBJ1-1, is KAGVTQTPRYLIKTRGQQVTLSCSPISGHRSVSWYQQTPGQGLQFLFEYFSETQRNKGNFPGRFSGRQFSNSRSEMNVSTLELGDSALYLCASSSFLTRGDEAFFGQGTRLTVV.